This T cell receptor beta chain was sequenced for a study of cytomegalovirus exposure and HLA in healthy donors. Broader study findings: It was about 180 TCR beta chains that were listed as cytomegalovirus-associated.

For this clone: As yet, its antigen is unknown.

From germline, CDR1 is MNHNY and CDR2 SVGAGI (reference sequence). The CDR3 is made up of 14 amino acids. V dropped 2 bases and J dropped 7; count of bases not matched to a gene: 7. PCR employed 60 Vbeta and 13 Jbeta primers. The assay was immunoSEQ multiplex PCR, and TCRdb's table has in-frame clones only and misses some. Among about 180,000 clones, 70% to 85% were seen once, and the ten largest hold more than 3%. This sequence was found in a woman aged 55-75 years in good health and CMV-seropositive. Sequencing used PBMCs. The chain uses TRBV6-6 and TRBJ1-2; 7 bases line up with TRBD1. The CDR3 spells CASSYQGGSGGYTF. The CDR3 DNA reads TGTGCCAGCAGTTACCAGGGGGGATCTGGTGGCTACACCTTC.